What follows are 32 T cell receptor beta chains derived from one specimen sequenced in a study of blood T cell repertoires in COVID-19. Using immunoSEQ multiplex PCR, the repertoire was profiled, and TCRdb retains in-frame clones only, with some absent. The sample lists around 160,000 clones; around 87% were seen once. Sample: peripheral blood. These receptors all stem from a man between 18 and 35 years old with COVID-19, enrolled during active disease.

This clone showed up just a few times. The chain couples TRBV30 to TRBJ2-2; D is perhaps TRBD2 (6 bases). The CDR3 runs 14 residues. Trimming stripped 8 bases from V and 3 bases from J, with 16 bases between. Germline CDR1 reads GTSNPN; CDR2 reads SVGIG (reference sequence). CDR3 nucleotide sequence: TGTGCCCAACGTTCGGGAGTGTACACCGGGGAGCTGTTTTTT. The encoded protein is CAQRSGVYTGELFF.

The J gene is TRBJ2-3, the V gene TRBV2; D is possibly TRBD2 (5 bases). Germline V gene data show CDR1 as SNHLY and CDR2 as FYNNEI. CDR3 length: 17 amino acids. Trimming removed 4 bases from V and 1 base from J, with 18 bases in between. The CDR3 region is CASSASRVRGGTDTQYF. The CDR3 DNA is TGTGCCAGCAGTGCTTCCCGGGTACGGGGAGGCACAGATACGCAGTATTTT.

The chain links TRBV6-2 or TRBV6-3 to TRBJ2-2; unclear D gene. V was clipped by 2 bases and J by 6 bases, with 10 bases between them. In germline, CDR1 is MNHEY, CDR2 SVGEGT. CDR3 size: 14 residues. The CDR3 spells CASSYGDGPGELFF. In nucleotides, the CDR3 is TGTGCCAGCAGTTACGGAGACGGTCCCGGGGAGCTGTTTTTT.

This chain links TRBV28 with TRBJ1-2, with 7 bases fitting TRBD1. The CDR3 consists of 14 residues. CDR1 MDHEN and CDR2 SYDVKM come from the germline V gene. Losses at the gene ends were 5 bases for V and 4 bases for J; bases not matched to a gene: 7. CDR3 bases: TGTGCCAGCAGTGGGGACAGAAGGCCCTATGGCTACACCTTC. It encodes CASSGDRRPYGYTF.

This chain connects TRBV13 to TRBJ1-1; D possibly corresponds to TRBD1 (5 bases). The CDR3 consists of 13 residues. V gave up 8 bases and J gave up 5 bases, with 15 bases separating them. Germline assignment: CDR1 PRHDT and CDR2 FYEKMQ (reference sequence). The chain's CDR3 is CASSYGGGTEAFF. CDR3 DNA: TGTGCCAGCTCCTACGGGGGTGGGACTGAAGCTTTCTTT.

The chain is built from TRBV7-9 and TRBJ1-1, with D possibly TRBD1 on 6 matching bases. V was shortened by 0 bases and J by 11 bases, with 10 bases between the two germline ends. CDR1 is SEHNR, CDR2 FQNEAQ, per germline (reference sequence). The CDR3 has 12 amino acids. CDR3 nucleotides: TGTGCCAGCAGCTTAGCGACGAGGGGGGCTTTCTTT. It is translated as CASSLATRGAFF.

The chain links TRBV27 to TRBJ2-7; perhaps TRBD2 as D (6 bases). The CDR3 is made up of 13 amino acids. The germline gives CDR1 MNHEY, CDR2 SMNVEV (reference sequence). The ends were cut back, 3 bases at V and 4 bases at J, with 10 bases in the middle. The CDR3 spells CASSLRGGYEQYF. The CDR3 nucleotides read TGTGCCAGCAGTTTGCGGGGCGGGTACGAGCAGTACTTC.

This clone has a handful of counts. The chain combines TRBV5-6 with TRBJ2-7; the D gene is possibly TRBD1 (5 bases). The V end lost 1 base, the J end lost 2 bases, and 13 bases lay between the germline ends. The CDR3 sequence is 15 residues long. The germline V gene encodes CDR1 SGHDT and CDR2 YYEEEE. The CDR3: CASSLMSGKPYEQYF. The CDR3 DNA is TGTGCCAGCAGCTTGATGTCAGGGAAACCCTACGAGCAGTACTTC. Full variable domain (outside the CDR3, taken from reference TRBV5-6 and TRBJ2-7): DAGVTQSPTHLIKTRGQQVTLRCSPKSGHDTVSWYQQALGQGPQFIFQYYEEEERQRGNFPDRFSGHQFPNYSSELNVNALLLGDSALYLCASSLMSGKPYEQYFGPGTRLTVT.

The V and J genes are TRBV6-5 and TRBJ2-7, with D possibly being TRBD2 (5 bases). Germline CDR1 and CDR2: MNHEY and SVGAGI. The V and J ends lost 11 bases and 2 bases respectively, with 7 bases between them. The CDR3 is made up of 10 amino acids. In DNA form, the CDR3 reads TGTGCCGTCGGGGCCTACGAGCAGTACTTC. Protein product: CAVGAYEQYF.

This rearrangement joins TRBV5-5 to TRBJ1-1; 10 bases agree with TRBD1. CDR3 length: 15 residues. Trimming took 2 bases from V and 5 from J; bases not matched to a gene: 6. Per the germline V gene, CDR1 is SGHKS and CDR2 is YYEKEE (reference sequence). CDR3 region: CASSFSGQGYTEAFF. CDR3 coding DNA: TGTGCCAGCAGCTTCTCGGGACAGGGGTATACTGAAGCTTTCTTT.

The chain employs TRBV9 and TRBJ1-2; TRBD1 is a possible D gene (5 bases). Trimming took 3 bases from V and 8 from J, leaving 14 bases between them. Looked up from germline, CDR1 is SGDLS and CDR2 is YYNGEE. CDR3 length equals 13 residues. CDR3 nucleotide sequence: TGTGCCAGCAGCGAGGGGAGGGCAACGGGCTACACCTTC. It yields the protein CASSEGRATGYTF.

CDR3 sequence: CASSLRGRIYEQYF. Here the CDR3 DNA reads TGTGCCAGCAGCTTACGTGGGAGAATCTACGAGCAGTACTTC. This chain links TRBV7-9 with TRBJ2-7; D may be TRBD2 (5 bases). Trimming removed 2 bases at V and 3 bases at J, with 11 bases between. The CDR3 has 14 residues. Per germline, CDR1 SEHNR and CDR2 FQNEAQ (reference sequence). Supplemented by reference TRBV7-9 and TRBJ2-7, the full variable domain reads DTGVSQNPRHKITKRGQNVTFRCDPISEHNRLYWYRQTLGQGPEFLTYFQNEAQLEKSRLLSDRFSAERPKGSFSTLEIQRTEQGDSAMYLCASSLRGRIYEQYFGPGTRLTVT.

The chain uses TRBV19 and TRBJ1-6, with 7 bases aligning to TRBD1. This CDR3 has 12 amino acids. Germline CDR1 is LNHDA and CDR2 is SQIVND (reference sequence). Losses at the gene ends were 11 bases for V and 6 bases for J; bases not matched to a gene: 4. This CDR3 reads CAARDSNSPLHF. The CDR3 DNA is TGTGCCGCCCGGGACAGTAATTCACCCCTCCACTTT.

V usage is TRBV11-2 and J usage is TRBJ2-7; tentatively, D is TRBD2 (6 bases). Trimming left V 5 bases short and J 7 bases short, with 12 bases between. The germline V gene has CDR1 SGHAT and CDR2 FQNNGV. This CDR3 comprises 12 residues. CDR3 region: CASSNPGREQYF. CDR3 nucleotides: TGTGCCAGCAGCAACCCCGGGAGAGAGCAGTACTTC.

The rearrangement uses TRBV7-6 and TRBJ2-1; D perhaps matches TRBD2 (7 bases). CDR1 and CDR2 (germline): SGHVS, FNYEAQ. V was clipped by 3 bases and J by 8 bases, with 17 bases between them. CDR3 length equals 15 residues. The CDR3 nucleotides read TGTGCCAGCAGCTTCGGGGGGCGGGAGTTCGATGAGCAGTTCTTC. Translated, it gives CASSFGGREFDEQFF.

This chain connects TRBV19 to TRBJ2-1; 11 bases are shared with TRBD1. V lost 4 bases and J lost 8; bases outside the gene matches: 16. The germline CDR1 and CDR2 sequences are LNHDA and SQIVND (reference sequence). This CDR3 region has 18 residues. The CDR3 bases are TGTGCCAGTAGTACCTCATACCCCGGGACAGGGGGAAGGCATGAGCAGTTCTTC. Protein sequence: CASSTSYPGTGGRHEQFF.

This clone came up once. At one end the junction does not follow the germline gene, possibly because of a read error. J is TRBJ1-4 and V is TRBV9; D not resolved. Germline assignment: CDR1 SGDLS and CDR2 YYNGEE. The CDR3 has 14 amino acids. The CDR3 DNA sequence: TGTGCCAGCAGCGTAGGGCAGAGCCGGGAAAAACTGCTTTTT. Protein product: CASSVGQSREKLLF.

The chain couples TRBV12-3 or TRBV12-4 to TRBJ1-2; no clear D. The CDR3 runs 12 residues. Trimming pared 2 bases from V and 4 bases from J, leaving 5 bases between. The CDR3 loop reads CASSLSVYGYTF. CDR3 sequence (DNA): TGTGCCAGCAGTTTATCAGTCTATGGCTACACCTTC.

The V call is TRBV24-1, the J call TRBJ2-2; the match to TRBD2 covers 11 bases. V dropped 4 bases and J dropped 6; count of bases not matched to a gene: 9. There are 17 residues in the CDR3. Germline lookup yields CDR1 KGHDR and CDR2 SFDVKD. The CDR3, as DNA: TGTGCCACCAGTGACAAACTAGCGGGAGTAGGATCCGGGGAGCTGTTTTTT. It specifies CATSDKLAGVGSGELFF.

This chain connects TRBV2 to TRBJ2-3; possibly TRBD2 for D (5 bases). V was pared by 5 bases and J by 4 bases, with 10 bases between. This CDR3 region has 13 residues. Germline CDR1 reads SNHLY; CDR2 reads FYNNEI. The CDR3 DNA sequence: TGTGCCAGCAGTTTGGACTTGGCAGATACGCAGTATTTT. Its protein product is CASSLDLADTQYF.

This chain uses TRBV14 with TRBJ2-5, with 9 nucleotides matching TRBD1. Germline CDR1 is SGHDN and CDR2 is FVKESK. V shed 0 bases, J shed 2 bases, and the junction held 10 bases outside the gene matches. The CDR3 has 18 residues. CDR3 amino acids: CASSQDKFRGQGQETQYF. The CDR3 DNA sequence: TGTGCCAGCAGCCAAGATAAATTTAGGGGACAGGGTCAAGAGACCCAGTACTTC.

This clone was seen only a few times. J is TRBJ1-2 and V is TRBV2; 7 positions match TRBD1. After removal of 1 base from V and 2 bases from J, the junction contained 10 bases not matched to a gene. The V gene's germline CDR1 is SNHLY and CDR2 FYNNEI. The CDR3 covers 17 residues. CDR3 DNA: TGTGCCAGCAGTGAAGAGCTGCCCGGGACAGCAAACTATGGCTACACCTTC. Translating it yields CASSEELPGTANYGYTF.

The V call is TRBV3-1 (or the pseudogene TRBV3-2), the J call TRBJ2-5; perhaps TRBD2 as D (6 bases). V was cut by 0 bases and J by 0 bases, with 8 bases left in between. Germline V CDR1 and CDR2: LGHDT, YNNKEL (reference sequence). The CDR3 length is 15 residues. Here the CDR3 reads CASSQDWGDQETQYF. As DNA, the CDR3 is TGTGCCAGCAGCCAAGATTGGGGGGACCAAGAGACCCAGTACTTC.

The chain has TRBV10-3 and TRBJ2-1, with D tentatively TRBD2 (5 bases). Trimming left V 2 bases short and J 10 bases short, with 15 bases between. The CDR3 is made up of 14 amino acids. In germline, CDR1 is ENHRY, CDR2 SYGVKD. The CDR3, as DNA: TGTGCCATCAGTGAGGGTCTAGCAGGTGGGGAGCAGTTCTTC. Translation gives CAISEGLAGGEQFF.

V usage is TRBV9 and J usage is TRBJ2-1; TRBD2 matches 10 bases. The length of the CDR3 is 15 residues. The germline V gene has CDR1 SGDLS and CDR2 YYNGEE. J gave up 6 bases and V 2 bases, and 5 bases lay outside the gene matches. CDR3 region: CASSVDGTSANEQFF. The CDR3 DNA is TGTGCCAGCAGCGTTGACGGGACTAGCGCCAATGAGCAGTTCTTC.

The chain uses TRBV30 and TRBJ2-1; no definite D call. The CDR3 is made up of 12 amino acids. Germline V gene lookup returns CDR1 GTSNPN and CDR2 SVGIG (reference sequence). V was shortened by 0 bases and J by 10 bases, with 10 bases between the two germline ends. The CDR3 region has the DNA TGTGCCTGGAGTGTACTATTGAAGGAGCAGTTCTTC. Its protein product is CAWSVLLKEQFF.

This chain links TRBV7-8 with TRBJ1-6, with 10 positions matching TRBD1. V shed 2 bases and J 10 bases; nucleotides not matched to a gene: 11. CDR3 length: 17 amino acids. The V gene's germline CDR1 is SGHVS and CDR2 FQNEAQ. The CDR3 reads CASSLRPGQGRQSPLHF. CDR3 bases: TGTGCCAGCAGCTTAAGACCGGGACAGGGGAGGCAATCACCCCTCCACTTT.

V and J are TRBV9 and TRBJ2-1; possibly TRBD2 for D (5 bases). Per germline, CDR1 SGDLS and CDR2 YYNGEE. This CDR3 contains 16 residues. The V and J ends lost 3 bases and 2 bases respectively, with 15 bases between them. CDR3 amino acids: CASSAFGGFTYNEQFF. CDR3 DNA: TGTGCCAGCAGCGCCTTTGGCGGGTTCACCTACAATGAGCAGTTCTTC.

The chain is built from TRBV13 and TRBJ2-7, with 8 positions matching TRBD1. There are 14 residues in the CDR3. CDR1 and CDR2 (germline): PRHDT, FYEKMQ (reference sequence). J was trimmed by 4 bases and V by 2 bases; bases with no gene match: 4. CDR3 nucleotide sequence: TGTGCCAGCAGCTTACTACAGGGGGTATACGAGCAGTACTTC. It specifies CASSLLQGVYEQYF.

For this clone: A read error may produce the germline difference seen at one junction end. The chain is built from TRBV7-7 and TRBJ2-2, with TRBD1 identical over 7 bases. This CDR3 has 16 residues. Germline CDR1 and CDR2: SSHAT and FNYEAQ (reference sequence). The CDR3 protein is CASSFLRGQNTGELFF. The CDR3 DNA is TGTGCTAGCAGCTTCCTTAGGGGGCAGAACACCGGGGAGCTGTTTTTT.

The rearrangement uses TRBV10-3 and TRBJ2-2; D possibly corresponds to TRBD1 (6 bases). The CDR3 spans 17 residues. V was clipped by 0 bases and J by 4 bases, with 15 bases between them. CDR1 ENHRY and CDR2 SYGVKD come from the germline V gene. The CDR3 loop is CAISESGAGRGTGELFF. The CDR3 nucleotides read TGTGCCATCAGTGAGTCGGGGGCAGGGAGAGGCACCGGGGAGCTGTTTTTT.

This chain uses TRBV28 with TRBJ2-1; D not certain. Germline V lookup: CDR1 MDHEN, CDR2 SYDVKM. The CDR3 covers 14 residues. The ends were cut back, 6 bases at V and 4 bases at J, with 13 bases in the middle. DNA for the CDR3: TGTGCCAGCAGGCCCTCCCAGGTGTACAATGAGCAGTTCTTC. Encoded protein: CASRPSQVYNEQFF.